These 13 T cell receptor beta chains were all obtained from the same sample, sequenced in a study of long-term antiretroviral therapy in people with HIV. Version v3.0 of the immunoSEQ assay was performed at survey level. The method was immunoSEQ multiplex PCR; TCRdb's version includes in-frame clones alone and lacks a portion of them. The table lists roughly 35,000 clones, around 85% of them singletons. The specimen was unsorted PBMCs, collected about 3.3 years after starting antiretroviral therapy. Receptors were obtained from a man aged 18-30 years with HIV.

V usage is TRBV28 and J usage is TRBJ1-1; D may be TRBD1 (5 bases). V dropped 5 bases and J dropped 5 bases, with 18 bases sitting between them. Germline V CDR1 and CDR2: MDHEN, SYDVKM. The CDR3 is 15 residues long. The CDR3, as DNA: TGTGCCAGCAGTCCCGGAGTCGGCGGGACGACTGAAGCTTTCTTT. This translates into CASSPGVGGTTEAFF. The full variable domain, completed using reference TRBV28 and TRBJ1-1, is DVKVTQSSRYLVKRTGEKVFLECVQDMDHENMFWYRQDPGLGLRLIYFSYDVKMKEKGDIPEGYSVSREKKERFSLILESASTNQTSMYLCASSPGVGGTTEAFFGQGTRLTVV.

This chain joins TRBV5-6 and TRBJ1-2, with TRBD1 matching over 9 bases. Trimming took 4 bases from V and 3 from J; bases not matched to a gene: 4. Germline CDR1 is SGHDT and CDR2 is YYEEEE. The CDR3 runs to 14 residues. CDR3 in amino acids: CASSDGTGHYGYTF. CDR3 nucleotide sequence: TGTGCCAGCAGCGACGGGACAGGGCACTATGGCTACACCTTC.

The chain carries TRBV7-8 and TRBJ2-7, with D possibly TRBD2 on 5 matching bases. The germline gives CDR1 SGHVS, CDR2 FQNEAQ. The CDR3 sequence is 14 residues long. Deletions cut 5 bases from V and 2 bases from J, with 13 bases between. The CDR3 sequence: CASSNSAGTYEQYF. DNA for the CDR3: TGTGCCAGCAGCAACTCGGCGGGCACCTACGAGCAGTACTTC.

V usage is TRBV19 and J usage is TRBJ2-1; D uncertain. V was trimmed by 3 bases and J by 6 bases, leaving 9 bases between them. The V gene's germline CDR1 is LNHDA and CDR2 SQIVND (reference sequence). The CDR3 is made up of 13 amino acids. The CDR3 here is CASSMGLFNEQFF. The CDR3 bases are TGTGCCAGTAGTATGGGGTTATTCAATGAGCAGTTCTTC.

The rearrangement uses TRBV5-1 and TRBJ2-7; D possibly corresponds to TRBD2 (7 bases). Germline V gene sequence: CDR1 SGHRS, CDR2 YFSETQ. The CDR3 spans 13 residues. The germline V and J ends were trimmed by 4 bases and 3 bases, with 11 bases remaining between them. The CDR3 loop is CASSLGGVYEQYF. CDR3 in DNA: TGCGCCAGCAGCCTAGGGGGGGTCTACGAGCAGTACTTC.

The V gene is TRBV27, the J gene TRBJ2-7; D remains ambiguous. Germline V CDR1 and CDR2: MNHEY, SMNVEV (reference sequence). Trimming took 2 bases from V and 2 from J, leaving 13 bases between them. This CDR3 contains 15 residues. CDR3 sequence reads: CASSLSWIKTYEQYF. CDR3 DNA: TGTGCCAGCAGTTTAAGCTGGATTAAGACCTACGAGCAGTACTTC.

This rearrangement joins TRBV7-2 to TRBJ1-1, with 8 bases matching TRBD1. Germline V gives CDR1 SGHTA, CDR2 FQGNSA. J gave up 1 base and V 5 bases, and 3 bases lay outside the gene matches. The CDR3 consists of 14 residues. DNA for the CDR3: TGTGCCAGCAGCCATGGGACAGGGAACACTGAAGCTTTCTTT. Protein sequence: CASSHGTGNTEAFF.

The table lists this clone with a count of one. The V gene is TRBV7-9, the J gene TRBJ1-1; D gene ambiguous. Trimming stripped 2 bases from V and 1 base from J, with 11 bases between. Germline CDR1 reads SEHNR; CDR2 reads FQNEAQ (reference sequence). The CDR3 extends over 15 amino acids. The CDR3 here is CASSLSLWANTEAFF. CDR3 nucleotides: TGTGCCAGCAGCTTATCCCTTTGGGCGAACACTGAAGCTTTCTTT.

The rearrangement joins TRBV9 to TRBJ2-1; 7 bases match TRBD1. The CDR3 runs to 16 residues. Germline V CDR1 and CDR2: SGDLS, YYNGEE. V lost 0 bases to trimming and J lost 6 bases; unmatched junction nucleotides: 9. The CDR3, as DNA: TGTGCCAGCAGCGTAGCCGCCGGGACAGCTTTCAATGAGCAGTTCTTC. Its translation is CASSVAAGTAFNEQFF.

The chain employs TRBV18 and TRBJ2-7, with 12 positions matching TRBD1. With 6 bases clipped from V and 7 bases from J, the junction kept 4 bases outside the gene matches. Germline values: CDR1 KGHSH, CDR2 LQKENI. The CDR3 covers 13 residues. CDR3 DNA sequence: TGTGCCAGCTCGGGACAGGGGGCAGGGGAGCAGTACTTC. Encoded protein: CASSGQGAGEQYF.

The CDR3 spells CASSVGQINGYTF. The CDR3 DNA reads as TGTGCCAGTAGTGTAGGACAGATTAATGGCTACACCTTC. J is TRBJ1-2 and V is TRBV19, with D possibly being TRBD1 (6 bases). CDR1 and CDR2 from the germline V gene are LNHDA and SQIVND (reference sequence). CDR3 length equals 13 residues. V lost 5 bases and J 6 bases, leaving 13 bases between the germline ends.

The CDR3 DNA is TGTGCCAGCAGTGAGTTTTTGAGGGATGGCTACACCTTC. Protein sequence: CASSEFLRDGYTF. The chain joins TRBV6-1 to TRBJ1-2; no reliable D call. V lost 3 bases and J 6 bases, leaving 11 bases between the germline ends. CDR1 and CDR2 (germline): MNHNS, SASEGT. The CDR3 is 13 residues long.

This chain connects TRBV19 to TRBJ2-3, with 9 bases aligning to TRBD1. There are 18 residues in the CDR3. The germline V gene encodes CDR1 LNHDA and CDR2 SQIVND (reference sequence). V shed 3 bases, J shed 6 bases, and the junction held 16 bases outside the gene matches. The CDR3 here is CASSIKETGTGRADTQYF. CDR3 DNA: TGTGCCAGTAGTATCAAAGAGACCGGGACAGGGCGGGCGGATACGCAGTATTTT.